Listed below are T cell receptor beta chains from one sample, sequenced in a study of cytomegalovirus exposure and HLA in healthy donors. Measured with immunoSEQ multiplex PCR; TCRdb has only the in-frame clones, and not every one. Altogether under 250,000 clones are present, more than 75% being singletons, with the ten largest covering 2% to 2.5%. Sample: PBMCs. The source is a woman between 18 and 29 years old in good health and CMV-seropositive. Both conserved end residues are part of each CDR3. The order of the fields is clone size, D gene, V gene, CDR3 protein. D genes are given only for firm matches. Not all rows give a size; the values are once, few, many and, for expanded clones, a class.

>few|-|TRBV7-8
CASSLVGGGTEAFF
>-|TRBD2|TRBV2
CASSSGLAGGYEQYF
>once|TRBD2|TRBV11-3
CASSDREGNTGELFF
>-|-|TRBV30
CAWKWGDNTEAFF
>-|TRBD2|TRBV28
CASRVPTSSGSYKYF
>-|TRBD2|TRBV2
CASSEFRGGSQETQYF
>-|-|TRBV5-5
CASSLLQILYEQYF
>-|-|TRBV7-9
CASTRRGWAANSYNEQFF
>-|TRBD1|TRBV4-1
CASSQGDRAGYEQYF
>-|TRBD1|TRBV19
CASRRTGETYGYTF
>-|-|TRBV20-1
CSLDRRGELFF
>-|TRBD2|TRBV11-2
CASSLRSGDGSYEQYF
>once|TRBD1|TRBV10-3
CAISESEGQGAEKLFF
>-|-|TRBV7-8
CASSSWGGSGYGYTF
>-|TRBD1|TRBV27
CASSLRGGHTYEQYF
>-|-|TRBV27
CASSLSRVGSTDTQYF